The rows below give T cell receptor beta chains drawn from one sample of a study of cytomegalovirus exposure and HLA in healthy donors. Sequencing was performed with immunoSEQ multiplex PCR; in TCRdb, only in-frame clones are kept and a portion is missing. The data contain 150,000 to 200,000 clones, around 80% of them singletons. The sample comprised PBMCs. The source is a woman younger than 30 in good health and CMV-seropositive. Each CDR3 is given with its conserved first and last residue. The order of the fields is clone size, J gene, D gene, V gene, CDR3 protein, CDR3 DNA. A D gene is named only where the DNA matches it firmly. Where a row states a size, it is once, few, many or the class of an expanded clone; other rows omit it.

>.|TRBJ2-3|TRBD2|TRBV7-9
CASSLAYGGGTDTQYF
TGTGCCAGCAGCTTGGCCTACGGGGGGGGCACAGATACGCAGTATTTT
>.|TRBJ2-7|TRBD1|TRBV27
CASSIGQGYYEQYF
TGTGCCAGCAGTATCGGACAGGGGTACTACGAGCAGTACTTC
>.|TRBJ1-3|.|TRBV5-4
CASSSHYSSGNTIYF
TGTGCCAGCAGCTCCCATTACAGCTCTGGAAACACCATATATTTT
>.|TRBJ2-1|TRBD2|TRBV11-1
CASSLVRGGPYNEQFF
TGTGCCAGCAGCTTAGTGCGGGGGGGCCCCTACAATGAGCAGTTCTTC
>few|TRBJ1-1|TRBD1|TRBV6-1
CASSALSGGAEAFF
TGTGCCAGCAGTGCCTTATCAGGGGGAGCTGAAGCTTTCTTT
>.|TRBJ2-1|TRBD2|TRBV11-3
CASSFSGDSYNEQFF
TGTGCCAGCAGCTTTAGCGGGGACTCCTACAATGAGCAGTTCTTC
>.|TRBJ1-1|TRBD1|TRBV7-2
CASTWTGRGTEAFF
TGTGCCAGCACTTGGACAGGGCGGGGGACTGAAGCTTTCTTT
>.|TRBJ1-1|TRBD1|TRBV28
CASSLPRQGDTEAFF
TGTGCCAGCAGTCTCCCCCGACAGGGGGACACTGAAGCTTTCTTT
>.|TRBJ2-7|TRBD2|TRBV2
CASRTGTSGAGERGDEQYF
TGTGCCAGCAGGACTGGGACTAGCGGGGCTGGGGAAAGAGGCGACGAGCAGTACTTC
>few|TRBJ1-2|.|TRBV2
CASEGLGGDSYGYTF
TGTGCCAGCGAAGGTCTGGGGGGGGATAGTTATGGCTACACCTTC
>.|TRBJ1-3|.|TRBV25-1
CASSETGVGNTIYF
TGTGCCAGCAGTGAAACCGGGGTTGGAAACACCATATATTTT
>.|TRBJ1-1|.|TRBV18
CASSRGGNTEAFF
TGTGCCAGCTCACGAGGGGGGAACACTGAAGCTTTCTTT
>.|TRBJ1-2|TRBD1|TRBV4-1
CASSQGDRDFGYTF
TGCGCCAGCAGCCAGGGAGACAGGGACTTTGGCTACACCTTC
>.|TRBJ1-2|TRBD1|TRBV7-9
CASSLVYGTGDGYTF
TGTGCCAGCAGCTTAGTTTATGGGACAGGGGACGGCTACACCTTC
>.|TRBJ2-1|TRBD2|TRBV5-1
CASSSTRGGSYNEQFF
TGCGCCAGCAGTTCCACCCGGGGGGGCTCCTACAATGAGCAGTTCTTC
>.|TRBJ2-3|.|TRBV6-5
CAARGAADTQYF
TGTGCAGCCAGGGGAGCGGCAGATACGCAGTATTTT
>.|TRBJ1-1|.|TRBV20-1
CSANFNTEAFF
TGCAGTGCTAACTTTAACACTGAAGCTTTCTTT
>.|TRBJ1-5|TRBD1|TRBV28
CASRGTGEAQPQHF
TGTGCCAGCAGAGGGACAGGGGAGGCTCAGCCCCAGCATTTT
>.|TRBJ1-1|.|TRBV27
CASSLRARLNTEAFF
TGTGCCAGCAGTTTAAGAGCCAGGCTGAACACTGAAGCTTTCTTT
>.|TRBJ2-6|.|TRBV9
CASSSSSSGANVLTF
TGTGCCAGCAGCTCCAGTTCCTCTGGGGCCAACGTCCTGACTTTC
>.|TRBJ1-6|.|TRBV6-5
CASSYSFGFNSPLHF
TGTGCCAGCAGTTACTCATTCGGGTTCAATTCACCCCTCCACTTT
>few|TRBJ1-2|TRBD1|TRBV27
CASSLNRDRDYGYTF
TGTGCCAGCAGTTTAAATCGGGACAGGGACTATGGCTACACCTTC
>.|TRBJ2-1|TRBD1|TRBV11-3
CASSSGQGGNEQFF
TGTGCCAGCAGCTCGGGACAGGGAGGGAATGAGCAGTTCTTC
>once|TRBJ1-1|TRBD1|TRBV2
CASSGGRGRGTEAFF
TGTGCCAGCAGTGGCGGCAGGGGGCGGGGTACTGAAGCTTTCTTT
>.|TRBJ1-5|TRBD1|TRBV7-2
CASSLGGTGVQPQHF
TGTGCCAGCAGCTTGGGTGGGACAGGGGTTCAGCCCCAGCATTTT